These T cell receptor beta chains were read from a single sample in a study of shared clonotypes between healthy human individuals. Assay: immunoSEQ multiplex PCR; the TCRdb copy retains only in-frame clones and omits some. The data show 950,000 to 1,300,000 clones, with roughly 75% seen just once and around 1.5% held by the top ten. The sequenced sample consisted of memory CD4+ T cells sorted from blood. These receptors all come from a man in his late teens or twenties in good health. Each CDR3 is given with its conserved first and last residue. The order of the fields is J gene, D gene, V gene, clone size, CDR3 protein, CDR3 DNA. The D gene is left open where the match is weak. The size of a clone is reported for some rows only, either as once, few or many, or as a class for expanded clones.

TRBJ2-5,.,TRBV6-1,.,CASSEALRRVQETQYF,TGTGCCAGCAGTGAAGCGCTACGGAGGGTTCAAGAGACCCAGTACTTC
TRBJ1-6,.,TRBV5-6,.,CASSLEAGVGTPLHF,TGTGCCAGCAGCTTGGAAGCGGGGGTCGGGACACCCCTCCACTTT
TRBJ2-5,TRBD2,TRBV11-3,.,CASSSSGGGETQYF,TGTGCCAGCAGCTCAAGCGGGGGCGGGGAGACCCAGTACTTC
TRBJ1-2,TRBD1,TRBV6-6,once,CASSPTGGEDYGYTF,TGTGCCAGCAGTCCGACAGGGGGCGAAGACTATGGCTACACCTTC
TRBJ1-2,TRBD1,TRBV30,few,CAWEDRGRGGYTF,TGTGCCTGGGAGGACAGGGGGCGAGGGGGCTACACCTTC
TRBJ2-3,TRBD2,TRBV7-6,.,CASSLDAGGSTDTQYF,TGTGCCAGCAGCTTAGACGCGGGGGGATCCACAGATACGCAGTATTTT
TRBJ1-6,TRBD1,TRBV10-3,once,CAISESDRYNSPLHF,TGTGCCATCAGTGAGTCGGACAGGTATAATTCACCCCTCCACTTT
TRBJ1-2,.,TRBV5-4,many,CASRGGGGMGGYTF,TGTGCCAGCAGGGGGGGTGGCGGAATGGGCGGCTACACCTTC
TRBJ1-5,.,TRBV19,once,CASSKPWDNNQPQHF,TGTGCCAGTAGTAAGCCGTGGGACAACAATCAGCCCCAGCATTTT
TRBJ1-3,TRBD1,TRBV18,.,CASSPPGQGRTLAGNTIYF,TGTGCCAGCTCACCACCCGGACAGGGAAGAACCCTGGCGGGAAACACCATATATTTT
TRBJ2-5,TRBD2,TRBV10-3,.,CAISLAGQETQYF,TGTGCCATCAGTCTAGCGGGACAAGAGACCCAGTACTTC
TRBJ2-1,TRBD2,TRBV7-7,.,CASSLGTSGSYEQFF,TGTGCTAGCAGCTTAGGGACTAGCGGGAGTTATGAGCAGTTCTTC
TRBJ1-2,TRBD1,TRBV27,.,CASSLGRTGDNYGYTF,TGTGCCAGCAGTTTGGGCCGGACAGGGGACAACTATGGCTACACCTTC
TRBJ2-3,.,TRBV9,many,CASSVVALGDTQYF,TGTGCCAGCAGCGTAGTTGCGTTGGGAGATACGCAGTATTTT
TRBJ1-2,TRBD1,TRBV28,.,CATDRGYGYTF,TGTGCTACGGACAGGGGCTATGGCTACACCTTC
TRBJ2-3,.,TRBV29-1,once,CSVDRGNTDTQYF,TGCAGCGTTGATCGGGGAAACACAGATACGCAGTATTTT
TRBJ1-6,TRBD1,TRBV27,.,CASSLGGTGNSPLHF,TGTGCCAGCAGTTTGGGTGGGACAGGGAATTCACCCCTCCACTTT
TRBJ1-2,.,TRBV18,.,CASSPSPDRNYGYTF,TGTGCCAGCTCACCAAGCCCGGACAGAAACTATGGCTACACCTTC
TRBJ1-2,.,TRBV5-1,.,CASSLVGDGYTF,TGCGCCAGCAGCTTGGTGGGAGATGGCTACACCTTC
TRBJ1-2,.,TRBV6-6,.,CASSYSYGYTF,TGTGCCAGCAGTTATAGCTATGGCTACACCTTC
TRBJ1-2,.,TRBV10-3,.,CAISDTSYGYTF,TGTGCCATCAGTGACACCAGCTATGGCTACACCTTC
TRBJ2-5,.,TRBV19,.,CASSIQGKETQYF,TGTGCCAGTAGTATACAGGGGAAAGAGACCCAGTACTTC
TRBJ1-1,TRBD1,TRBV28,.,CASRGQGVNTEAFF,TGTGCCAGCCGCGGACAGGGCGTGAACACTGAAGCTTTCTTT
TRBJ2-7,.,TRBV6-1,.,CASSEGEWAYEQYF,TGTGCCAGCAGTGAAGGGGAGTGGGCCTACGAGCAGTACTTC
TRBJ2-7,TRBD1,TRBV5-8,.,CASSLVFLAGQGSSYEQYF,TGTGCCAGCAGCTTGGTCTTTTTGGCAGGACAGGGGTCGTCCTACGAGCAGTACTTC
TRBJ2-1,TRBD2,TRBV5-1,few,CASSLESSGQFF,TGCGCCAGCAGCTTGGAGTCTAGCGGGCAGTTCTTC
TRBJ2-7,.,TRBV5-1,.,CASSSEGYNEQYF,TGCGCCAGCAGTTCGGAAGGGTACAACGAGCAGTACTTC
TRBJ1-1,.,TRBV6-5,.,CASSRGAGNTEAFF,TGTGCCAGCAGTCGTGGGGCGGGGAACACTGAAGCTTTCTTT
TRBJ2-7,.,TRBV27,few,CASSFGYEQYF,TGTGCCAGCAGTTTCGGTTACGAGCAGTACTTC
TRBJ2-5,.,TRBV11-2,few,CASTLIRRAGLETQYF,TGTGCCAGCACCCTTATACGGAGGGCGGGCCTAGAGACCCAGTACTTC
TRBJ1-2,TRBD1,TRBV11-2,.,CASSMDRGLQYGYTF,TGTGCCAGCAGCATGGACAGGGGGCTTCAGTATGGCTACACCTTC
TRBJ1-6,.,TRBV2,.,CASSGQSNSPLHF,TGTGCCAGCAGTGGCCAGTCTAATTCACCCCTCCACTTT
TRBJ1-1,.,TRBV30,.,CAWSKGMENTEAFF,TGTGCCTGGAGTAAGGGAATGGAGAACACTGAAGCTTTCTTT
TRBJ2-1,.,TRBV2,.,CASSGLGGNEQFF,TGTGCCAGCAGTGGCTTGGGTGGCAATGAGCAGTTCTTC
TRBJ1-2,.,TRBV6-6,.,CASSYRTDYGYTF,TGTGCCAGCAGTTACCGGACAGACTATGGCTACACCTTC
TRBJ1-1,.,TRBV6-5,few,CASSYSSTLNTEAFF,TGTGCCAGCAGTTACTCGAGTACGCTGAACACTGAAGCTTTCTTT
TRBJ2-1,TRBD1,TRBV11-2,.,CASSLEAGGHEQFF,TGTGCCAGCAGCTTAGAGGCAGGGGGCCATGAGCAGTTCTTC
TRBJ1-6,.,TRBV28,.,CASSFGQISSYNSPLHF,TGTGCCAGCAGTTTTGGACAGATAAGCTCCTATAATTCACCCCTCCACTTT
TRBJ1-3,.,TRBV10-3,.,CAISERGNTIYF,TGTGCCATCAGTGAGCGTGGGAACACCATATATTTT
TRBJ1-1,.,TRBV5-4,.,CASSKSQGNTEAFF,TGTGCCAGCAGCAAGTCACAGGGGAACACTGAAGCTTTCTTT
TRBJ2-5,TRBD1,TRBV9,.,CASSVSDGRGLETQYF,TGTGCCAGCAGCGTTAGCGACGGCAGGGGGCTTGAGACCCAGTACTTC
TRBJ1-1,.,TRBV5-1,.,CASSLPANTEAFF,TGCGCCAGCAGCCTGCCAGCGAACACTGAAGCTTTCTTT
TRBJ2-3,.,TRBV27,.,CASSSYGTKRATQYF,TGTGCCAGCAGTTCGTATGGGACGAAAAGAGCTACGCAGTATTTT
TRBJ2-3,.,TRBV28,.,CASSPRGIGSTDTQYF,TGTGCCAGCAGTCCGAGGGGTATCGGAAGCACAGATACGCAGTATTTT
TRBJ2-1,.,TRBV7-3,.,CASSLKAGHEQFF,TGTGCCAGCAGCTTAAAAGCGGGCCATGAGCAGTTCTTC
TRBJ2-3,TRBD1,TRBV7-9,once,CASSPWDSSTDTQYF,TGTGCCAGCAGCCCTTGGGACAGTAGCACAGATACGCAGTATTTT
TRBJ2-5,.,TRBV6-1,.,CASKGDPGAYF,TGTGCCAGCAAAGGGGACCCAGGAGCATACTTC
TRBJ2-5,TRBD1,TRBV12-5,.,CASGPGTVQETQYF,TGTGCTAGTGGACCCGGGACAGTTCAAGAGACCCAGTACTTC
TRBJ1-2,.,TRBV10-3,few,CAISESGERVGYGYTF,TGTGCCATCAGTGAATCCGGGGAACGAGTGGGCTATGGCTACACCTTC